A selection of T cell receptor beta chains follows, all from one sample in a study of glioma-infiltrating T cells after dendritic cell vaccination. Some clones are missing from TCRdb's copy, which holds only in-frame ones; the method was immunoSEQ multiplex PCR. The sample shows tens of thousands of clones, around 83% of them seen only once. The sample consisted of blood, taken after dendritic cell vaccination. The receptors come from a human donor with glioblastoma. Each CDR3 is given with its conserved first and last residue. D genes are given only for firm matches. The listing skips clone size in some rows; elsewhere it reads once, few, many or a size class.

size	D	V	J	DNA	CDR3
few	TRBD1	TRBV19	TRBJ2-7	TGTGCCAGTAGTTCCCCGGACAGGGGTAGTATTAAGACCCACGAGCAGTACTTC	CASSSPDRGSIKTHEQYF
.	TRBD2	TRBV6-5	TRBJ2-5	TGTGCCAGCAGCGCGGGGGATCTGGGTCAAGAGACCCAGTACTTC	CASSAGDLGQETQYF
.	TRBD1	TRBV25-1	TRBJ2-4	TGTGCCAGCAGTGCTGACAGGGGGATAGCCAAAAACATTCAGTACTTC	CASSADRGIAKNIQYF
.	TRBD1	TRBV5-4	TRBJ1-1	TGTGCCAGCAGCTTGGCCGGGACAGGCCCCGGGGAAGCTTTCTTT	CASSLAGTGPGEAFF
.	.	TRBV7-2	TRBJ1-2	TGTGCCAGCAGCCCGAGCTTCAGGGAAGCTAACTATGGCTACACCTTC	CASSPSFREANYGYTF
.	TRBD2	TRBV7-6	TRBJ2-3	TGTGCCAGCAGCTGGGGACTAGCGGAAAACACAGATACGCAGTATTTT	CASSWGLAENTDTQYF
.	.	TRBV29-1	TRBJ2-1	TGCAGCGTTGAAGACCTTGGACAGTACAATGAGCAGTTCTTC	CSVEDLGQYNEQFF
.	TRBD1	TRBV29-1	TRBJ1-5	TGCAGCGTTGTGGAGACAGGGGCTAGCAATCAGCCCCAGCATTTT	CSVVETGASNQPQHF
.	.	TRBV2	TRBJ2-1	TGTGCCAGCAAACTAAGACAGGGGGCTAGCGGGGGGAGCTCCTACAATGAGCAGTTCTTC	CASKLRQGASGGSSYNEQFF
once	.	TRBV5-1	TRBJ2-5	TGCGCCAGCAGCTTGGGACTCGGAGAGGAGACCCAGTACTTC	CASSLGLGEETQYF
few	.	TRBV5-1	TRBJ2-1	TGCGCCAGCAGCTTGAACCCTCGGGATGAGCAGTTCTTC	CASSLNPRDEQFF
.	.	TRBV19	TRBJ1-2	TGTGCCAGTAGTACAGGGGACTATGGCTACACCTTC	CASSTGDYGYTF